The present T cell receptor (beta chain) was sequenced within a study of blood T cell repertoires in COVID-19. The overall study: The origin of the acute and convalescent COVID-19 samples was the United States, Italy and Spain.

From germline, CDR1 is LNHNV and CDR2 YYDKDF (reference sequence). The CDR3 consists of 15 residues. Trimming took 0 bases from V and 2 from J; bases not matched to a gene: 2. Turning to this clone: This CDR3 is also generated by other DNA sequences in the sample.

Original processing notes: Nucleated cell number was recorded as an estimate derived from reference gene primer amplification. Produced via immunoSEQ multiplex PCR; TCRdb's table is partial and in-frame only. The V and J calls and the clone size are those of that table, but D and trimming were determined from the DNA. The data hold about 81,000 clones, with roughly four fifths observed a single time. The sequenced sample consisted of peripheral blood. The V and J genes are TRBV15 and TRBJ2-7; 9 bases are shared with TRBD1. The source is a human donor in a cohort sampled during active COVID-19. CDR3 protein: CATSRDGTGTYEQYF. The CDR3 nucleotides are TGTGCCACCAGCAGAGATGGGACAGGGACCTACGAGCAGTACTTC.